This T cell receptor (beta chain) was sequenced for a study of response to subunit inactivated influenza vaccine listed by TCRdb under 2018. Study-level background: To follow how T cells responded to a trivalent subunit inactivated influenza vaccine, the researchers relied on deep quantitative profiling of the T cell receptor repertoire.

This clonotype occurred a few times. What this receptor recognizes is not known. Base qualities are not recorded, but no much larger clone differs from it by a single base. The library was obtained by RT-PCR. Instrument used: Illumina HiSeq 2500. TCRdb passed the public sequencing reads through fastp at Q25 and MiXCR, retaining productive beta sequences. Each entry is one CDR3 protein sequence, shown with its most common DNA and genes. The sample includes about 700,000 distinct CDR3 sequences, with about a sixth observed a single time. The leading ten clones occupy roughly 10% of the sample. CDR1 and CDR2 are read off the germline V gene (reference sequence) as LNHNV and YYDKDF. From V the trimming removes 6 bases and from J it removes 2 bases, while the gene matches leave 9 bases of the junction unaccounted for. Inclusive of the bounding cysteine and phenylalanine, the CDR3 is 16 residues long. This entry keeps only the CDR3 DNA: 48 bases, framed from base 1.

Overall results and qualifications from the work: According to the authors, only a limited number of new T cells may be recruited by each seasonal influenza vaccination.

The receptor was isolated from a man aged 50-60 years who received an inactivated influenza vaccine. Donor details come from another sample of the same person, matched by shared clones. Sequenced material: PBMCs from blood, taken approximately 12 days after vaccination. This chain joins TRBV15 to TRBJ2-1; TRBD1 agrees with 8 junctional bases. The nucleotides are TGTGCCACCAGTACAGGACAGGGACTTGCCTACAATGAGCAGTTCTTC. This translates into CATSTGQGLAYNEQFF.